The 21 T cell receptor beta chains reported below all come from one sample, sequenced in a study of blood T cell repertoires in COVID-19. Data came from immunoSEQ multiplex PCR; TCRdb stores just in-frame clones and leaves some out. Of about 66,000 clones in the sample, roughly 78% are singletons; the top ten hold roughly a tenth. Material: peripheral blood. The receptors originated from a human donor in a cohort sampled during active COVID-19.

The chain links TRBV28 to TRBJ2-2; 7 nucleotides align to TRBD2. The germline V gene encodes CDR1 MDHEN and CDR2 SYDVKM. This CDR3 is built from 15 residues. The V segment lost 5 bases and the J segment 3 bases; nucleotides outside the gene matches: 6. CDR3 amino acids: CASSTAGEDTGELFF. In DNA form, the CDR3 reads TGTGCCAGCAGTACTGCGGGAGAGGACACCGGGGAGCTGTTTTTT. Based on the CDR3 plus reference TRBV28 and TRBJ2-2, the full variable domain is DVKVTQSSRYLVKRTGEKVFLECVQDMDHENMFWYRQDPGLGLRLIYFSYDVKMKEKGDIPEGYSVSREKKERFSLILESASTNQTSMYLCASSTAGEDTGELFFGEGSRLTVL.

J is TRBJ2-5 and V is TRBV9, with TRBD1 identical over 7 bases. J gave up 1 base and V 3 bases, and 3 bases lay outside the gene matches. The CDR3 extends over 14 amino acids. The germline gives CDR1 SGDLS, CDR2 YYNGEE. The CDR3 DNA follows: TGTGCCAGCAGCGGACGGGACAGCCAAGAGACCCAGTACTTC. Its translation is CASSGRDSQETQYF. Together with reference TRBV9 and TRBJ2-5, the CDR3 gives the full variable domain: DSGVTQTPKHLITATGQRVTLRCSPRSGDLSVYWYQQSLDQGLQFLIQYYNGEERAKGNILERFSAQQFPDLHSELNLSSLELGDSALYFCASSGRDSQETQYFGPGTRLLVL.

The rearrangement links TRBV11-2 to TRBJ2-5, with TRBD2 matching over 14 bases. The CDR3 is made up of 18 amino acids. V lost 6 bases to trimming and J lost 7 bases; unmatched junction nucleotides: 16. The V gene's germline CDR1 is SGHAT and CDR2 FQNNGV. The CDR3 coding sequence is TGTGCCAGCAGGCGACCGGGACTAGCGGGAGTTGGAGGTGGGACCCAGTACTTC. It encodes CASRRPGLAGVGGGTQYF.

Only a few counts were recorded for this clone. The V call is TRBV7-9, the J call TRBJ2-7; TRBD1 matches 10 bases. Germline V gene data show CDR1 as SEHNR and CDR2 as FQNEAQ (reference sequence). This CDR3 region has 13 residues. Trimming cost V 6 bases and J 6 bases; bases outside gene matches: 5. The CDR3 DNA is TGTGCCAGCAGTTATGGGACAGGGGTCGAGCAGTACTTC. Protein: CASSYGTGVEQYF.

The chain carries TRBV28 and TRBJ2-7, with D possibly matching TRBD2 (5 bases). This CDR3 comprises 15 residues. Between the trimmed V and J ends, which lost 7 bases and 4 bases, there was a span of 20 bases. Germline V gives CDR1 MDHEN, CDR2 SYDVKM. CDR3 loop: CASNPPGSSRYEQYF. The CDR3 DNA reads as TGTGCCAGCAACCCCCCGGGGAGCAGTAGGTACGAGCAGTACTTC.

The V call is TRBV4-3, the J call TRBJ2-2; 8 positions match TRBD2. Germline CDR1 is LGHNA and CDR2 is YSLEER. V trimming: 0 bases; J trimming: 4 bases; junction bases outside the gene matches: 4. The CDR3 extends over 16 amino acids. CDR3 region: CASSQDASGSTGELFF. CDR3 in DNA: TGCGCCAGCAGCCAAGATGCAAGCGGGAGCACCGGGGAGCTGTTTTTT.

V gene TRBV28 combines with J gene TRBJ2-6; D perhaps matches TRBD1 (6 bases). The germline V and J ends were trimmed by 7 bases and 4 bases, with 20 bases remaining between them. The CDR3 extends over 17 amino acids. Germline V lookup: CDR1 MDHEN, CDR2 SYDVKM. CDR3 sequence reads: CASKQGPGPSGANVLTF. The CDR3 DNA reads as TGTGCCAGCAAACAGGGACCAGGGCCCTCCGGGGCCAACGTCCTGACTTTC.

This sequence joins TRBV28 and TRBJ1-6, with 8 bases that match TRBD1. CDR3 length: 15 residues. The germline V gene has CDR1 MDHEN and CDR2 SYDVKM. The junction had 8 bases not matched to a gene; V was cut back by 6 bases and J by 7 bases. The CDR3 DNA reads as TGTGCCAGCAGCCCAGGACAGGGCTTAAATTCACCCCTCCACTTT. Its protein product is CASSPGQGLNSPLHF.

This chain uses TRBV28 with TRBJ2-3, with 9 positions matching TRBD1. CDR1 and CDR2 from the germline V gene are MDHEN and SYDVKM. Losses at the gene ends were 6 bases for V and 1 base for J; bases not matched to a gene: 8. The CDR3 consists of 16 residues. CDR3 coding DNA: TGTGCCAGCAGGTCCAACAGGGGGCGCGGCACAGATACGCAGTATTTT. This sequence encodes CASRSNRGRGTDTQYF.

This rearrangement joins TRBV11-2 to TRBJ2-3; 12 bases line up with TRBD2. Germline CDR1 reads SGHAT; CDR2 reads FQNNGV. Losses at the gene ends were 3 bases for V and 8 bases for J; bases not matched to a gene: 6. This CDR3 is 15 amino acids long. The CDR3 DNA sequence: TGTGCCAGCAGCTTCCTAGCGGGAGGGCAAGGTACGCAGTATTTT. It translates to CASSFLAGGQGTQYF.

V and J are TRBV6-4 and TRBJ2-3; D is possibly TRBD1 (6 bases). Germline loops: CDR1 MRHNA, CDR2 SNTAGT. Between the trimmed V and J ends, which lost 3 bases and 0 bases, there was a span of 10 bases. This CDR3 is 15 amino acids long. The chain's CDR3 is CASSETGHSTDTQYF. As DNA, the CDR3 is TGTGCCAGCAGTGAGACAGGACATAGCACAGATACGCAGTATTTT.

This clone has a single count. J is TRBJ2-5 and V is TRBV9; TRBD1 might be the D (5 bases). CDR1 SGDLS and CDR2 YYNGEE come from the germline V gene. V lost 0 bases, J lost 5 bases, and 17 bases lay in between. This CDR3 has 16 residues. The DNA of the CDR3 is TGTGCCAGCAGCGTAGAAGGGTTGGTTAACAGGGAGACCCAGTACTTC. This gives the protein CASSVEGLVNRETQYF.

The chain uses TRBV3-1 (or the pseudogene TRBV3-2) and TRBJ1-3; D perhaps matches TRBD1 (5 bases). V was shortened by 2 bases and J by 0 bases, with 14 bases between the two germline ends. CDR3 length: 17 amino acids. Germline CDR1 reads LGHDT; CDR2 reads YNNKEL (reference sequence). The CDR3 loop is CASSQSRGGTSGNTIYF. The DNA for the CDR3 is TGTGCCAGCAGCCAATCCCGGGGGGGGACCTCTGGAAACACCATATATTTT.

The chain combines TRBV5-1 with TRBJ1-4; D is possibly TRBD1 (5 bases). The CDR3 totals 15 residues. Trimming took 4 bases from V and 4 from J, leaving 14 bases between them. Germline V gene data show CDR1 as SGHRS and CDR2 as YFSETQ. The CDR3 DNA reads as TGCGCCAGCAGCCCGGACGGGGGGAATAATGAAAAACTGTTTTTT. Protein: CASSPDGGNNEKLFF.

The sample holds one count of this clone. The chain couples TRBV3-1 (or the pseudogene TRBV3-2) to TRBJ2-1; TRBD2 aligns across 8 bases. The V gene's germline CDR1 is LGHDT and CDR2 YNNKEL (reference sequence). CDR3 length: 16 residues. J lost 4 bases, V lost 4 bases, and 9 bases had no gene match. The CDR3 sequence is CASSPTGAGAYNEQFF. The CDR3 nucleotides read TGTGCCAGCAGCCCCACTGGAGCGGGAGCTTACAATGAGCAGTTCTTC.

The J gene is TRBJ1-1, the V gene TRBV27; D might be TRBD1 (5 bases). Trimming took 5 bases from V and 3 from J, leaving 10 bases between them. CDR1 is MNHEY and CDR2 is SMNVEV in the germline V gene (reference sequence). The CDR3 contains 13 residues. CDR3 region: CASSLRRDTEAFF. The CDR3 nucleotides read TGTGCCAGCAGTCTCCGCAGGGACACTGAAGCTTTCTTT.

The rearrangement joins TRBV4-3 to TRBJ2-2, with D unresolved. Germline V lookup: CDR1 LGHNA, CDR2 YSLEER. The ends were cut back, 0 bases at V and 2 bases at J, with 7 bases in the middle. The CDR3 sequence is 15 residues long. The CDR3 DNA sequence: TGCGCCAGCAGCCAAGATCCAGTTAACACCGGGGAGCTGTTTTTT. Protein product: CASSQDPVNTGELFF.

The chain couples TRBV11-3 to TRBJ1-1; unclear D gene. The V gene lost 0 bases and the J gene lost 14 bases, with 10 bases spanning the gap. Germline V CDR1 and CDR2: SGHNT, YENEEA. CDR3 length equals 11 residues. The CDR3 here is CASSLDGLGFF. In DNA, the CDR3 is TGTGCCAGCAGCTTAGACGGATTGGGCTTCTTT.

CDR3 bases: TGCGCCAGCAGCCAAGAATGGCAGGATTCACCCCTCCACTTT. Protein: CASSQEWQDSPLHF. V and J are TRBV4-3 and TRBJ1-6; D uncertain. Deletions cut 0 bases from V and 8 bases from J, with 8 bases between. This CDR3 is 14 amino acids long. Germline V gives CDR1 LGHNA, CDR2 YSLEER.

The CDR3 here is CASRSRTGGTDTQYF. The DNA for the CDR3 is TGCGCCAGTCGATCTAGGACAGGGGGCACAGATACGCAGTATTTT. This chain uses TRBV5-1 with TRBJ2-3; TRBD1 matches at 9 bases. CDR3 size: 15 residues. The trim removed 8 bases at V and 1 base at J, leaving 8 bases unmatched. Germline V gene sequence: CDR1 SGHRS, CDR2 YFSETQ.

Only a few counts were recorded for this clone. This chain links TRBV27 with TRBJ2-7; 14 nucleotides align to TRBD2. Germline CDR1 reads MNHEY; CDR2 reads SMNVEV (reference sequence). The CDR3 length is 17 residues. The ends lost 2 bases at V and 4 bases at J; junction bases unmatched: 7. The CDR3: CASSLGTSGSWRYEQYF. The CDR3 DNA reads as TGTGCCAGCAGTTTAGGGACTAGCGGGAGCTGGAGATACGAGCAGTACTTC.